This record covers a single TCR beta chain. Original processing methods: Estimates of nucleated cell counts were drawn from the amplification of reference gene primers. Assay used: immunoSEQ multiplex PCR; TCRdb lists only in-frame clones, some missing. V and J calls and clone size follow that table, whereas D and trimming were derived from the DNA. The sample lists around 200,000 clones, just under 90% occurring once. The entry originates in a study of blood T cell repertoires in COVID-19. The length of the CDR3 is 16 residues. V lost 4 bases and J lost 4; bases outside the gene matches: 9. Germline loops: CDR1 SGHRS, CDR2 YFSETQ.

The clonotype originates from a woman under 30 who had recovered from COVID-19. The rearrangement joins TRBV5-1 to TRBJ2-1; TRBD1 matches 9 bases. The sequencing sample was made of peripheral blood. CDR3 residues: CASSQFPGQGYNEQFF. CDR3 coding DNA: TGCGCCAGCAGCCAATTTCCGGGACAGGGTTACAATGAGCAGTTCTTC.